This record covers a single T cell receptor (beta chain). The data were taken from a study of control samples from healthy donors and cancer patients. Only in-frame clones appear in the TCRdb table, and some are missing; sequencing was by immunoSEQ multiplex PCR. Seen here are just under 75,000 clones, roughly 87% observed once, and the top ten hold under 5%. The CDR3 totals 14 residues. Germline V CDR1 and CDR2: SGDLS, YYNGEE. V was trimmed by 4 bases and J by 5 bases, leaving 13 bases between them. V and J are TRBV9 and TRBJ2-1, with D perhaps TRBD2 (6 bases). The receptor was derived from a woman aged 45-65 years in good health. Specimen: blood. CDR3 sequence reads: CASSWGGANNEQFF. The CDR3 DNA reads TGTGCCAGCAGCTGGGGCGGGGCTAACAATGAGCAGTTCTTC.